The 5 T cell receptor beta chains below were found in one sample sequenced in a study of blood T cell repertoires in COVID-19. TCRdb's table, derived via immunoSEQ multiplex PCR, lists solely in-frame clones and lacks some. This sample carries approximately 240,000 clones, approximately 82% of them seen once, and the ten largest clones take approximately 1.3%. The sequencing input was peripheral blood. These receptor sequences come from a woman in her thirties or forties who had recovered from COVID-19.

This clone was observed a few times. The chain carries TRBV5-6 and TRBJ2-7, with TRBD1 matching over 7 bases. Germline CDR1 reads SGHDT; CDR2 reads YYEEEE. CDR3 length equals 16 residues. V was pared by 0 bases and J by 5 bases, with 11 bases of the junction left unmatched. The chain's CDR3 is CASSLGQGMVLDEQYF. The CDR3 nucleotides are TGTGCCAGCAGCTTGGGACAGGGAATGGTTTTGGACGAGCAGTACTTC.

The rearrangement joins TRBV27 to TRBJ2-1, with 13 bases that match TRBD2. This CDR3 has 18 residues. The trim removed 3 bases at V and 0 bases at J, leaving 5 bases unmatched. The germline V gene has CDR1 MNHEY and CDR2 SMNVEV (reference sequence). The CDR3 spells CASSFRTSGGSSYNEQFF. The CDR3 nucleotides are TGTGCCAGCAGTTTTCGGACTAGCGGGGGAAGCTCCTACAATGAGCAGTTCTTC.

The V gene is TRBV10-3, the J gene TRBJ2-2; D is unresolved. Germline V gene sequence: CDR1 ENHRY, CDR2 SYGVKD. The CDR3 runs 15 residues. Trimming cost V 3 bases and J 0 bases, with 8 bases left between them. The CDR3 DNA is TGTGCCATCAGTGACTATTCCGCGAACACCGGGGAGCTGTTTTTT. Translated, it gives CAISDYSANTGELFF.

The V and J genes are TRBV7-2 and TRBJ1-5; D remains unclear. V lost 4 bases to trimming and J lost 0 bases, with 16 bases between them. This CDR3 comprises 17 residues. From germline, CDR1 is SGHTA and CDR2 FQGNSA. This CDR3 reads CASSSNGVVGSNQPQHF. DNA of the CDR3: TGTGCCAGCAGCTCGAACGGGGTTGTGGGTAGCAATCAGCCCCAGCATTTT.

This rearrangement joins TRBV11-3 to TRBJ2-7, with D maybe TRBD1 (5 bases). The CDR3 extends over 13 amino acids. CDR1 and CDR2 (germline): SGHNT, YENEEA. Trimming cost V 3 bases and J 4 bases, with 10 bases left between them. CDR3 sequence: CASSLGQFYEQYF. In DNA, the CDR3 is TGTGCCAGCAGCTTGGGGCAGTTTTACGAGCAGTACTTC.